This is a list of T cell receptor beta chains from one sample in a study of blood T cells in healthy people across ages. MiXCR was run by TCRdb on the 5' RACE reads, yielding one entry per CDR3 protein. The table lists over 1,500,000 distinct CDR3 sequences, around 50% of them singletons, with over 2% in the top ten. The specimen was blood. Source of these receptors: a woman aged 40 to 49 in good health. Each CDR3 is given with its conserved first and last residue. The order of the fields is J gene, clone size, D gene, V gene, CDR3 protein, CDR3 DNA. The D gene is left open where the match is weak. Size tells how often a clone was seen (once, few, many) or the class of an expanded clone, and some rows leave it out.

>TRBJ2-1|few|TRBD2|TRBV20-1
CSASSWLAGGQSGNEQFF
TGCAGTGCTAGTTCGTGGCTAGCGGGGGGGCAGTCGGGGAATGAGCAGTTCTTC
>TRBJ2-5|.|TRBD1|TRBV2
CASSEGTGPWETQYF
TGTGCCAGCAGTGAAGGGACAGGACCATGGGAGACCCAGTACTTC
>TRBJ2-1|few|TRBD1|TRBV6-5
CASRTLTGGSEQFF
TGTGCCAGCAGAACACTAACAGGGGGCAGTGAGCAGTTCTTC
>TRBJ2-7|.|TRBD1|TRBV28
CASSSGTENGEQYF
TGTGCCAGCAGCTCCGGGACAGAAAACGGCGAGCAGTACTTC
>TRBJ2-1|.|TRBD2|TRBV10-3
CAISVSAGDYNEQFF
TGTGCCATCAGTGTGTCGGCGGGGGACTACAATGAGCAGTTCTTC
>TRBJ2-7|few|TRBD1|TRBV4-1
CASSQVLWTGGHYEQYF
TGCGCCAGCAGCCAAGTTTTATGGACAGGGGGCCATTACGAGCAGTACTTC
>TRBJ2-3|few|TRBD1|TRBV4-3
CASSGGTGGVDTQYF
TGCGCCAGCAGCGGCGGGACAGGGGGCGTAGATACGCAGTATTTT
>TRBJ2-1|.|.|TRBV27
CASTDPGEQFF
TGTGCCAGCACCGACCCAGGCGAGCAGTTCTTC
>TRBJ2-2|.|TRBD1|TRBV7-2
CASSADRGNTGELFF
TGTGCCAGCAGCGCGGACAGGGGAAACACCGGGGAGCTGTTTTTT
>TRBJ1-6|.|.|TRBV7-9
CASSFRDGNSPLHF
TGTGCCAGCAGCTTCCGGGACGGTAATTCACCCCTCCACTTT
>TRBJ1-2|.|TRBD1|TRBV7-9
CASSLAQTGTYGYTF
TGTGCCAGCAGCTTAGCCCAGACAGGGACCTATGGCTACACCTTC
>TRBJ2-6|.|.|TRBV7-8
CASSLSRSRASGANVLTF
TGTGCCAGCAGCTTAAGTCGGAGCCGCGCCTCTGGGGCCAACGTCCTGACTTTC
>TRBJ2-1|.|TRBD2|TRBV6-2/TRBV6-3
CASTEPGLASTEQFF
TGTGCCAGCACAGAACCGGGACTAGCCTCAACTGAGCAGTTCTTC
>TRBJ1-1|once|.|TRBV20-1
CSARGMLNTEAFF
TGCAGTGCTAGAGGGATGTTGAACACTGAAGCTTTCTTT